Following are 12 T cell receptor beta chains from one sample sequenced in a study of T cells of healthy individuals. TCRdb re-analysed the 5' RACE reads in MiXCR, keeping a single row per CDR3 protein. The sample carries nearly 100,000 distinct CDR3 sequences, around 17% recorded once. The receptor source for this set is a human donor in good health.

The V gene is TRBV5-1, the J gene TRBJ1-5, with D possibly TRBD1 on 6 matching bases. CDR1 SGHRS and CDR2 YFSETQ come from the germline V gene. This CDR3 has 15 amino acids. V lost 3 bases and J 8 bases, leaving 18 bases between the germline ends. The CDR3: CASSSLGQTTEPQHF. CDR3 sequence (DNA): TGCGCCAGCAGCTCACTCGGACAGACCACTGAGCCCCAGCATTTT.

This clonotype was picked up many times. The chain combines TRBV4-3 with TRBJ1-1; D ambiguous. The CDR3 is 15 residues long. Germline assignment: CDR1 LGHNA and CDR2 YSLEER. V was cut by 1 base and J by 0 bases, with 9 bases left in between. The CDR3 DNA follows: TGCGCCAGCAGCCAAGGGATGTGGATGAACACTGAAGCTTTCTTT. Protein sequence: CASSQGMWMNTEAFF.

This clonotype was picked up many times. The J gene is TRBJ2-7, the V gene TRBV3-1; D not certain. The CDR3 contains 13 residues. The V gene's germline CDR1 is LGHDT and CDR2 YNNKEL (reference sequence). The V end was cut by 1 base, the J end by 3 bases, with 7 bases between. The CDR3 coding sequence is TGTGCCAGCAGCCAAGTGTGGGACTACGAGCAGTACTTC. Translated: CASSQVWDYEQYF.

The gene calls are TRBV27 and TRBJ1-1; the D is unclear. Per germline, CDR1 MNHEY and CDR2 SMNVEV (reference sequence). Trimming pared 3 bases from V and 4 bases from J, leaving 9 bases between. The CDR3 covers 13 residues. Here the CDR3 DNA reads TGTGCCAGCAGTTTCCGGGAATTCACTGAAGCTTTCTTT. Its translation is CASSFREFTEAFF.

About this clonotype itself: With a much larger clone just one base away, this may be a read error. The V gene is TRBV12-3 or TRBV12-4, the J gene TRBJ2-5, with D possibly being TRBD1 (6 bases). Trimming took 8 bases from V and 4 from J, leaving 14 bases between them. The CDR3 spans 13 residues. The CDR3 DNA is TGTGCCAGCTGTCCTCAGGGGAGAGAGACCCAGTACTTC. This sequence encodes CASCPQGRETQYF.

This clonotype was observed many times. The chain joins TRBV3-1 to TRBJ2-3; 8 bases are a match to TRBD2. In germline, CDR1 is LGHDT, CDR2 YNNKEL (reference sequence). The CDR3 runs 16 residues. V lost 0 bases, J lost 1 base, and 3 bases stayed unmatched. The DNA for the CDR3 is TGTGCCAGCAGCCAAGAGAAACTAGCGGGCACAGATACGCAGTATTTT. Translation gives CASSQEKLAGTDTQYF.

This clonotype was seen a handful of times. The rearrangement uses TRBV20-1 and TRBJ2-1; the D is unclear. The CDR3 is made up of 13 amino acids. V was pared by 1 base and J by 4 bases, with 8 bases between. Germline values: CDR1 DFQATT, CDR2 SNEGSKA (reference sequence). CDR3: CSARGLVYNEQFF. CDR3 in DNA: TGCAGTGCTAGAGGACTGGTTTACAATGAGCAGTTCTTC.

The sample holds a few counts of this clonotype. This chain joins TRBV9 and TRBJ2-5; 7 bases line up with TRBD1. CDR1 is SGDLS, CDR2 YYNGEE, per germline. This CDR3 comprises 12 residues. Trimming removed 2 bases from V and 5 bases from J; junction bases left unmatched: 0. The CDR3 DNA reads TGTGCCAGCAGCGTGACAGGGGAGACCCAGTACTTC. Protein product: CASSVTGETQYF.

This rearrangement joins TRBV4-2 to TRBJ1-3; 9 bases map to TRBD1. The CDR3 is made up of 15 amino acids. CDR1 is LGHNA and CDR2 is YNFKEQ in the germline V gene. J lost 9 bases, V lost 4 bases, and 10 bases had no gene match. CDR3: CASSPSGQGLRTIYF. The CDR3 DNA reads as TGTGCCAGCAGCCCATCGGGACAGGGCTTACGCACCATATATTTT.

This clonotype was observed at least ten times. V and J are TRBV15 and TRBJ2-3, with 13 positions matching TRBD2. The junction had 5 bases not matched to a gene; V was cut back by 1 base and J by 1 base. The CDR3 length is 18 residues. Germline V lookup: CDR1 LNHNV, CDR2 YYDKDF (reference sequence). CDR3 sequence reads: CATSRGTSGRAGTDTQYF. The CDR3, as DNA: TGTGCCACCAGCAGAGGAACTAGCGGGAGGGCGGGCACAGATACGCAGTATTTT.

The chain couples TRBV5-1 to TRBJ2-2; D call uncertain. The V gene's germline CDR1 is SGHRS and CDR2 YFSETQ. V shed 0 bases and J shed 1 base, with 4 bases lying between them. The CDR3 extends over 14 amino acids. The CDR3 protein is CASSLAQNTGELFF. The CDR3, as DNA: TGCGCCAGCAGCTTGGCACAGAACACCGGGGAGCTGTTTTTT.

This clonotype has at least ten counts. CDR3 sequence: CASSPGTGSYGYTF. CDR3 DNA: TGTGCCAGCAGCCCCGGGACAGGCTCCTATGGCTACACCTTC. The chain recombines TRBV11-2 with TRBJ1-2, with 8 bases fitting TRBD1. J was trimmed by 4 bases and V by 5 bases; bases with no gene match: 6. This CDR3 is built from 14 residues. The V gene's germline CDR1 is SGHAT and CDR2 FQNNGV.